The 23 T cell receptor beta chains reported below all come from one sample, sequenced in a study of T cell repertoires in cytomegalovirus infection. One entry per CDR3 protein results from TCRdb running MiXCR on the reads. The repertoire holds about 830,000 distinct CDR3 sequences, 30% to 35% seen once, with roughly 12% in the top ten. Which antigens these TCRs recognize remains unknown. The sequencing used cultured CD8+ T cells from PBMCs, collected from culture after CMV antigen stimulation. The origin of the receptors is a human donor in good health (CMV status not recorded). Some clones in this sample may be carry-over from other donors' samples.

This clonotype has just a few counts. V and J are TRBV7-9 and TRBJ2-7; D may be TRBD2 (5 bases). The V end was cut by 5 bases, the J end by 6 bases, with 14 bases between. The CDR3 extends over 13 amino acids. Germline CDR1 SEHNR, CDR2 FQNEAQ (reference sequence). The CDR3 sequence: CASSPPRGLEQYF. The CDR3 nucleotides read TGTGCCAGCAGCCCCCCGAGAGGGCTCGAGCAGTACTTC.

This chain links TRBV7-3 with TRBJ2-1, with 14 bases aligning to TRBD2. Germline V lookup: CDR1 SGHTA, CDR2 FQGTGA. Germline trimming cut 3 bases from V and 8 bases from J; bases unmatched to any gene: 3. This CDR3 is 15 amino acids long. The CDR3 sequence is CASSLTSGGGYEQFF. Here the CDR3 DNA reads TGTGCCAGCAGCTTGACTAGCGGGGGGGGGTATGAGCAGTTCTTC.

This clonotype was seen many times. The CDR3 is CASSLSASGQETQYF. CDR3 nucleotides: TGTGCCAGCAGCTTATCGGCTAGCGGACAAGAGACCCAGTACTTC. The genes are TRBV7-9 and TRBJ2-5, with 7 positions matching TRBD2. The junction had 5 bases not matched to a gene; V was cut back by 2 bases and J by 2 bases. Germline CDR1 reads SEHNR; CDR2 reads FQNEAQ (reference sequence). This CDR3 region has 15 residues.

This clonotype was seen a handful of times. The DNA of the CDR3 is TGTGCCAGCAGTTGGACTAGCGGGGTCTCCTACAATGAGCAGTTCTTC. Translating it yields CASSWTSGVSYNEQFF. This sequence joins TRBV6-5 and TRBJ2-1; 12 bases are shared with TRBD2. The CDR3 is 16 residues long. Germline-derived CDR1 and CDR2 are MNHEY and SVGAGI. The junction had 1 base not matched to a gene; V was cut back by 4 bases and J by 0 bases.

At least ten counts were recorded for this clonotype. The rearrangement links TRBV7-6 to TRBJ2-3; possibly TRBD2 for D (6 bases). Trimming removed 2 bases from V and 2 bases from J, with 14 bases in between. In germline, CDR1 is SGHVS, CDR2 FNYEAQ. The CDR3 has 16 amino acids. The CDR3 nucleotides read TGTGCCAGCAGCTTAAACGCGGGGAGTTCCACAGATACGCAGTATTTT. This encodes CASSLNAGSSTDTQYF. Supplemented by reference TRBV7-6 and TRBJ2-3, the full variable domain reads GAGVSQSPRYKVTKRGQDVALRCDPISGHVSLYWYRQALGQGPEFLTYFNYEAQQDKSGLPNDRFSAERPEGSISTLTIQRTEQRDSAMYRCASSLNAGSSTDTQYFGPGTRLTVL.

The chain links TRBV12-3 or TRBV12-4 to TRBJ1-2, with D possibly being TRBD1 (5 bases). The CDR3 is made up of 15 amino acids. Trimming removed 6 bases at V and 4 bases at J, with 18 bases between. The CDR3, as DNA: TGTGCCAGCAGGTCGATCGGGACGGCGGTCTATGGCTACACCTTC. It is translated as CASRSIGTAVYGYTF.

This clonotype appeared a few times. This chain uses TRBV6-5 with TRBJ2-3; 10 nucleotides align to TRBD2. There are 17 residues in the CDR3. CDR1 and CDR2 (germline): MNHEY, SVGAGI. V was pared by 6 bases and J by 1 base, with 10 bases of the junction left unmatched. CDR3 protein: CASSRTSGDFGTDTQYF. The CDR3 nucleotides are TGTGCCAGCAGCAGGACTAGCGGTGATTTCGGCACAGATACGCAGTATTTT.

This clonotype has at least ten counts. This rearrangement joins TRBV7-6 to TRBJ1-5, with 8 bases fitting TRBD1. Per the germline V gene, CDR1 is SGHVS and CDR2 is FNYEAQ. This CDR3 has 15 amino acids. The V gene end was trimmed by 5 bases and the J gene end by 1 base; junction bases not matched to a gene: 4. The CDR3 nucleotides read TGTGCCAGCAGCGCCGGGACAGGCAGCAATCAGCCCCAGCATTTT. This translates into CASSAGTGSNQPQHF.

This clonotype was detected only a few times. V is TRBV7-9 and J is TRBJ2-7; D gene uncertain. The CDR3 is 14 residues long. Germline assignment: CDR1 SEHNR and CDR2 FQNEAQ (reference sequence). V was shortened by 5 bases and J by 3 bases, with 14 bases between the two germline ends. The CDR3 region is CASSQESAYYEQYF. In nucleotides, the CDR3 is TGTGCCAGCAGCCAGGAGAGCGCGTACTACGAGCAGTACTTC.

V usage is TRBV9 and J usage is TRBJ1-6; D is perhaps TRBD1 (6 bases). Germline loops: CDR1 SGDLS, CDR2 YYNGEE. This CDR3 is built from 16 residues. Trimming pared 4 bases from V and 7 bases from J, leaving 18 bases between. CDR3 amino acids: CASSSQPGHLNSPLHF. CDR3 DNA: TGTGCCAGCAGCTCCCAACCGGGACACTTGAATTCACCCCTCCACTTT.

V usage is TRBV6-5 and J usage is TRBJ2-7; no firm D call. CDR3 length equals 9 residues. The germline gives CDR1 MNHEY, CDR2 SVGAGI. Deletions cut 11 bases from V and 6 bases from J, with 8 bases between. The CDR3 sequence is CAPSPEQYV. The DNA for the CDR3 is TGTGCCCCCTCTCCCGAGCAGTACGTC.

The CDR3 spells CAVDSDYGYTF. The CDR3 DNA follows: TGTGCCGTCGACAGCGATTATGGCTACACCTTC. The V and J genes are TRBV10-3 and TRBJ1-2, with D tentatively TRBD1 (5 bases). The germline V gene encodes CDR1 ENHRY and CDR2 SYGVKD. Trimming cost V 11 bases and J 5 bases, with 12 bases left between them. This CDR3 has 11 residues.

This clonotype was detected only a few times. The J gene is TRBJ1-2, the V gene TRBV5-5; D is possibly TRBD1 (5 bases). Trimming stripped 3 bases from V and 1 base from J, with 16 bases between. CDR3 length: 16 residues. The germline V gene has CDR1 SGHKS and CDR2 YYEKEE (reference sequence). CDR3 region: CASSSGTDRFNYGYTF. CDR3 coding DNA: TGTGCCAGCAGCTCTGGGACGGACCGTTTTAACTATGGCTACACCTTC.

The J gene is TRBJ1-1, the V gene TRBV7-6; 8 positions agree with TRBD1. J was trimmed by 0 bases and V by 5 bases; bases with no gene match: 8. CDR1 SGHVS and CDR2 FNYEAQ come from the germline V gene. This CDR3 spans 16 amino acids. CDR3 bases: TGTGCCAGCAGCCCCACAGGGGGAAGACTGAACACTGAAGCTTTCTTT. Translating it yields CASSPTGGRLNTEAFF.

The V call is TRBV20-1, the J call TRBJ1-1; D is perhaps TRBD1 (6 bases). From germline, CDR1 is DFQATT and CDR2 SNEGSKA (reference sequence). There are 14 residues in the CDR3. The V end was cut by 6 bases, the J end by 4 bases, with 18 bases between. The CDR3 here is CSAPSGVWGTEAFF. The CDR3, as DNA: TGCAGTGCCCCATCAGGGGTGTGGGGCACTGAAGCTTTCTTT.

This clonotype was found a few times. The chain joins TRBV7-2 to TRBJ2-1, with a weak D call TRBD1 (6 bases). V gave up 3 bases and J gave up 9 bases, with 12 bases separating them. CDR1 is SGHTA and CDR2 is FQGNSA in the germline V gene. This CDR3 is 13 amino acids long. DNA of the CDR3: TGTGCCAGCAGCTTTCTGACCAGGGGTGAGCAGTTCTTC. It specifies CASSFLTRGEQFF.

This clonotype was found many times. The chain couples TRBV7-8 to TRBJ1-1; TRBD1 agrees at 10 bases. Per germline, CDR1 SGHVS and CDR2 FQNEAQ. The CDR3 sequence is 14 residues long. V lost 5 bases, J lost 4 bases, and 4 bases stayed unmatched. CDR3 DNA sequence: TGTGCCAGCAGCGGGGACAGGGGTCTCACTGAAGCTTTCTTT. Translation: CASSGDRGLTEAFF.

This clonotype was seen at least ten times. The genes are TRBV12-3 or TRBV12-4 and TRBJ2-2, with 8 bases aligning to TRBD1. V shed 7 bases, J shed 6 bases, and the junction held 7 bases outside the gene matches. This CDR3 has 14 residues. CDR3 sequence (DNA): TGTGCCAGCACCTTGACAGGGGCGGCCGGGGAGCTGTTTTTT. Amino acids: CASTLTGAAGELFF.

Concerning this clonotype: Just one base apart from a much larger clone, this may be a read error. The chain couples TRBV5-6 to TRBJ1-5, with TRBD1 as a possible D gene (5 bases). There are 15 residues in the CDR3. Per germline, CDR1 SGHDT and CDR2 YYEEEE. The CDR3 bases are TGTGTCAGCAGTTTTGGATGGGGGGGCAATCAGCCCCAGCATTTT. This codes for CVSSFGWGGNQPQHF.

A word on this clonotype: One end of the junction is discordant with germline, which a read error may explain. The chain carries TRBV19 and TRBJ2-2, with D possibly TRBD1 on 5 matching bases. Germline CDR1 LNHDA, CDR2 SQIVND (reference sequence). This CDR3 is built from 13 residues. The CDR3 region has the DNA TGTGCCAGTAGTCTAGACAGTCTCGGGGAGCTGTTTTTT. Protein: CASSLDSLGELFF. The full variable domain, with the rest looked up from reference TRBV19 and TRBJ2-2, is DGGITQSPKYLFRKEGQNVTLSCEQNLNHDAMYWYRQDPGQGLRLIYYSQIVNDFQKGDIAEGYSVSREKKESFPLTVTSAQKNPTAFYLCASSLDSLGELFFGEGSRLTVL.

This clonotype was counted only a few times. The V gene is TRBV27, the J gene TRBJ1-6; 7 nucleotides match TRBD1. J was trimmed by 6 bases and V by 6 bases; bases with no gene match: 5. Germline V lookup: CDR1 MNHEY, CDR2 SMNVEV (reference sequence). The CDR3 is 14 residues long. DNA for the CDR3: TGTGCCAGCAGCCCCGGGACAGTTAATTCACCCCTCCACTTT. It is translated as CASSPGTVNSPLHF.

At least ten counts were recorded for this clonotype. At one boundary the junction diverges from the germline segment, which might be a read error. The rearrangement uses TRBV27 and TRBJ2-1; D ambiguous. The CDR3 sequence is 13 residues long. Germline V gene lookup returns CDR1 MNHEY and CDR2 SMNVEV (reference sequence). The CDR3 here is CASSLSPSNEQFF. CDR3 DNA: TGTGCCAGCAGCTTATCCCCATCCAATGAGCAGTTCTTC.

This clonotype was seen more than once but under ten times. V and J are TRBV9 and TRBJ2-3; 11 bases line up with TRBD2. The CDR3 has 16 residues. CDR1 is SGDLS, CDR2 YYNGEE, per germline. The ends lost 5 bases at V and 6 bases at J; junction bases unmatched: 11. DNA for the CDR3: TGTGCCAGCAGTGCTAGCGGGGGGACCTCTTGGGATACGCAGTATTTT. It translates to CASSASGGTSWDTQYF.